The present T cell receptor (beta chain) was sequenced within a study of shared clonotypes between healthy human individuals. The table came from immunoSEQ multiplex PCR; TCRdb's copy has only in-frame clones and leaves some out. The table records about 1 million clones, about 75% of them present only once. Per the germline V gene, CDR1 is SNHLY and CDR2 is FYNNEI. The V gene lost 3 bases and the J gene lost 5 bases, with 10 bases spanning the gap. This CDR3 region has 13 residues. The rearrangement links TRBV2 to TRBJ2-5, with D unresolved. Sequenced sample: memory CD4+ T cells sorted from blood. The subset: CD45RA-negative fraction. The sequence came from a man younger than 35 in good health. The CDR3 DNA reads TGTGCCAGCAGTGATTGGGGTAGGGAGACCCAGTACTTC. It specifies CASSDWGRETQYF.